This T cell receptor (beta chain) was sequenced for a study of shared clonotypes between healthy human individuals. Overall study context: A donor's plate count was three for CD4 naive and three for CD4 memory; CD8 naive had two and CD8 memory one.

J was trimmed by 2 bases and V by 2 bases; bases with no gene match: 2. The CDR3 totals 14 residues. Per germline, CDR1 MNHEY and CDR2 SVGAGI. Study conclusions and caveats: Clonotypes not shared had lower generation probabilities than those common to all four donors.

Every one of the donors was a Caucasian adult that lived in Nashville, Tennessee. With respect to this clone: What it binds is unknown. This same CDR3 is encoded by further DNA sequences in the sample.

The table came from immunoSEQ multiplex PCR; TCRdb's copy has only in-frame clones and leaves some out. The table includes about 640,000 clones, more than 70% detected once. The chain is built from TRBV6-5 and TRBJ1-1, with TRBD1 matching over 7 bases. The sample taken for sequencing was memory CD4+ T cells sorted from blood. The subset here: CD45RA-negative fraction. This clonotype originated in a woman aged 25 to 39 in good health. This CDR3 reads CASSYLGGNTEAFF. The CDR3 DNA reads TGTGCCAGCAGTTACCTAGGGGGCAACACTGAAGCTTTCTTT.